The sequence of this T cell receptor beta chain was determined in a study of Graves' ophthalmopathy and Graves' hyperthyroidism. Per germline, CDR1 SGHAT and CDR2 FQNNGV. The CDR3 sequence is 15 residues long. V shed 6 bases and J 3 bases; nucleotides not matched to a gene: 7. About this clonotype itself: Its cognate antigen is unknown.

Amplifying from RNA transcripts, the study obtained TCR beta CDR3 regions. Amplification began with first-round RT-PCR using HTBI primers, then second-round multiplex PCR was performed. TCRdb reprocessed the multiplex PCR reads with MiXCR, giving one entry per CDR3 protein. The repertoire consists of 680,000 or so distinct CDR3 sequences, with approximately 21% occurring once and the leading ten covering approximately 7%. Stable hyperthyroidism meant no ophthalmopathy within 18 months of follow-up. Points from the study as a whole: Using 13 signatures, a model distinguished ophthalmopathy from stable hyperthyroidism, reaching around 90% sensitivity and 65% to 84% specificity. Detected in blood as well were most expanded thyroid clonotypes with frequency above 0.001.

Sequenced: peripheral blood. V and J are TRBV11-2 and TRBJ1-4; 7 bases match TRBD1. The sequence derives from a woman between 18 and 29 years old with stable Graves' hyperthyroidism. Some clones in this sample may be carry-over from other donors' samples. This CDR3 is CASRRTGSSNEKLFF. The CDR3 nucleotides are TGTGCCAGCAGGCGGACAGGATCGTCTAATGAAAAACTGTTTTTT. Combining the CDR3 with reference TRBV11-2 and TRBJ1-4 gives the whole variable domain EAGVAQSPRYKIIEKRQSVAFWCNPISGHATLYWYQQILGQGPKLLIQFQNNGVVDDSQLPKDRFSAERLKGVDSTLKIQPAKLEDSAVYLCASRRTGSSNEKLFFGSGTQLSVL.